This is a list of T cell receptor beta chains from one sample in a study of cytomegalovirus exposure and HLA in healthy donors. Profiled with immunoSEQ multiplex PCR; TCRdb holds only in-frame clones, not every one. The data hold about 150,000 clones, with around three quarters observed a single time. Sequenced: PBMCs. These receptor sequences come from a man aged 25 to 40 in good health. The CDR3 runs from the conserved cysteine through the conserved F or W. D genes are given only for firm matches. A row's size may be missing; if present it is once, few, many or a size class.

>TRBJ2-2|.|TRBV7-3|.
CASSLGTLTGELFF
TGTGCCAGCAGCTTGGGGACTCTAACCGGGGAGCTGTTTTTT
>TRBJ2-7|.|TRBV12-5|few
CASGLTPYEQYF
TGTGCTAGTGGCTTGACTCCCTACGAGCAGTACTTC
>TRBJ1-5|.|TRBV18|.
CASSPYPGQNDQPQHF
TGTGCCAGCTCACCCTATCCGGGACAAAACGATCAGCCCCAGCATTTT
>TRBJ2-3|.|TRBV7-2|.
CASSPRDWWEAQYF
TGTGCCAGCAGCCCCAGGGACTGGTGGGAAGCGCAGTATTTT
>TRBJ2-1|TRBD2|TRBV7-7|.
CASSLRGGSRSSYNEQFF
TGTGCCAGCAGCTTAAGGGGCGGGAGTCGCAGCTCCTACAATGAGCAGTTCTTC
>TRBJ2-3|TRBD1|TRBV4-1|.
CASRNGQGGSDTQYF
TGCGCCAGCAGAAATGGACAGGGTGGATCAGATACGCAGTATTTT
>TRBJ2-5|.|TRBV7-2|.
CASSLSGVAGAETQYF
TGTGCCAGCAGCTTAAGTGGGGTGGCGGGGGCAGAGACCCAGTACTTC
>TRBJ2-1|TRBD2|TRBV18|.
CASSQKRGSSYNEQFF
TGTGCCAGCTCGCAAAAGCGGGGTAGCTCCTACAATGAGCAGTTCTTC
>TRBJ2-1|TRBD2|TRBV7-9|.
CASSRGLAGFNEQFF
TGTGCCAGCAGCCGCGGACTAGCGGGATTTAATGAGCAGTTCTTC
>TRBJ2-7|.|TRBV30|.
CAWRQGGNEQYF
TGTGCCTGGAGACAGGGGGGGAACGAGCAGTACTTC
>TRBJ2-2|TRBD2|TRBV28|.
CASSLYRGLVVGGELFF
TGTGCCAGCAGTTTATATAGGGGACTAGTCGTAGGCGGGGAGCTGTTTTTT
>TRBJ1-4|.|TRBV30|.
CAWSVGVRKRVFF
TGTGCCTGGAGTGTAGGGGTGAGGAAAAGGGTGTTTTTT
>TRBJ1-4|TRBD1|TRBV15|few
CATSRGGGGEEKLFF
TGTGCCACCAGCAGAGGTGGAGGGGGCGAGGAAAAACTGTTTTTT
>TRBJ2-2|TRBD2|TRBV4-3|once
CASSRGGANTGELFF
TGCGCCAGCAGCCGCGGGGGTGCAAATACCGGGGAGCTGTTTTTT
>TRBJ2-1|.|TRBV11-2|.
CASSFLASAGRDNEQFF
TGTGCCAGCAGCTTCCTGGCCTCTGCGGGGCGAGACAATGAGCAGTTCTTC
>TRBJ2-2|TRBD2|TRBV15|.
CATSTGGFDGELFF
TGTGCCACCAGCACGGGGGGGTTTGACGGGGAGCTGTTTTTT
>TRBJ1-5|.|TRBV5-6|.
CASSLGEAPGVPQHF
TGTGCCAGCAGCTTGGGGGAGGCACCAGGAGTGCCCCAGCATTTT
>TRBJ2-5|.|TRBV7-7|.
CASSLGRARETQYF
TGTGCTAGCAGCTTAGGGCGGGCTAGGGAGACCCAGTACTTC
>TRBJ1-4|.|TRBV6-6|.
CASSLVRTANEKLFF
TGTGCCAGCAGCCTCGTTCGGACAGCTAATGAAAAACTGTTTTTT
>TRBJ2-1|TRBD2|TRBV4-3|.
CASSQARASGQSPYNEQFF
TGCGCCAGCAGCCAAGCACGCGCTAGCGGGCAGAGCCCCTACAATGAGCAGTTCTTC
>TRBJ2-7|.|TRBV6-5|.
CASSYGEGSYEQYF
TGTGCCAGCAGTTACGGTGAGGGCTCCTACGAGCAGTACTTC
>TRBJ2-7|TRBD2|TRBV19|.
CATSGTLYEQYF
TGTGCCACAAGCGGGACTTTATACGAGCAGTACTTC
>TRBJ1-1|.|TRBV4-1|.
CASSQGEGLNTEAFF
TGCGCCAGCAGCCAGGGGGAGGGGTTGAACACTGAAGCTTTCTTT
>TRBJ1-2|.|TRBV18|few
CASSPGYGYTF
TGTGCCAGCTCACCCGGGTATGGCTACACCTTC
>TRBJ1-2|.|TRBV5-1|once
CASSLDNQNYGYTF
TGCGCCAGCAGCTTGGACAACCAAAACTATGGCTACACCTTC
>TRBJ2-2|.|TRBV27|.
CASRLANTGELFF
TGTGCCAGCCGACTAGCGAACACCGGGGAGCTGTTTTTT